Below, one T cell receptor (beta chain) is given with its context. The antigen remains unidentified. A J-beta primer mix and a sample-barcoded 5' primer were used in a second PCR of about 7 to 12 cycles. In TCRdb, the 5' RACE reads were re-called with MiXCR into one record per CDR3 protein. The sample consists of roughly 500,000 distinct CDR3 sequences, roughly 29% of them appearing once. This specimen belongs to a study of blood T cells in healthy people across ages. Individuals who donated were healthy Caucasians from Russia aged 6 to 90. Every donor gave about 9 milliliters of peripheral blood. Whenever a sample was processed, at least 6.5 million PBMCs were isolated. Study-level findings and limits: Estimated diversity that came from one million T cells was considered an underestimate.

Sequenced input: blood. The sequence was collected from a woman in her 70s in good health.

In nucleotides, the CDR3 is TGTGCCAGCAGGCGAATGACAGGGGAGTGGACGCAGTATTTT. It encodes CASRRMTGEWTQYF. The chain uses TRBV7-2 and TRBJ2-3; TRBD1 matches 8 bases. Losses at the gene ends were 6 bases for V and 9 bases for J; bases not matched to a gene: 11. Germline V gives CDR1 SGHTA, CDR2 FQGNSA. The CDR3 is 14 residues long. Combining the CDR3 with reference TRBV7-2 and TRBJ2-3 gives the whole variable domain GAGVSQSPSNKVTEKGKDVELRCDPISGHTALYWYRQSLGQGLEFLIYFQGNSAPDKSGLPSDRFSAERTGGSVSTLTIQRTQQEDSAVYLCASRRMTGEWTQYFGPGTRLTVL.